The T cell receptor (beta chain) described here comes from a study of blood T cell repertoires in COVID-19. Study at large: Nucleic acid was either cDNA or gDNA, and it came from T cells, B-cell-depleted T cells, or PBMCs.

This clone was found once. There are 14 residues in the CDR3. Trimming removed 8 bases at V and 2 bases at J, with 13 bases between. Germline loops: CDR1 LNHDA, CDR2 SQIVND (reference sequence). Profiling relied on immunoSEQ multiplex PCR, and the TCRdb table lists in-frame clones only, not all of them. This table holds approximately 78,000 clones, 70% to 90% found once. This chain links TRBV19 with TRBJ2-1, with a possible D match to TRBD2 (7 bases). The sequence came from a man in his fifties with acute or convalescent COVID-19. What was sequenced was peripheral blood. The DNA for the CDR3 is TGTGCCAGTGGTCGGGGGGCCCCCTACAATGAGCAGTTCTTC. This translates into CASGRGAPYNEQFF.